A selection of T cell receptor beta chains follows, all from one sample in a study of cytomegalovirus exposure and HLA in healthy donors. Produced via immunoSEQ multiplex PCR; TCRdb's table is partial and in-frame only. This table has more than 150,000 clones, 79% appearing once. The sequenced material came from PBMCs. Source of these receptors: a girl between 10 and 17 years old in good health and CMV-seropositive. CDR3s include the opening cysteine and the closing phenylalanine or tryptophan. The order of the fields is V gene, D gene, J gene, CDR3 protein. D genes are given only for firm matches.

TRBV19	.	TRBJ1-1	CASSILAGAGEAFF
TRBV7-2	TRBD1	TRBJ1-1	CASSADRWDTEAFF
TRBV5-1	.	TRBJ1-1	CASSLGGTVNTEAFF
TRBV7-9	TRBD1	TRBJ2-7	CASSPLPGQGGEQYF
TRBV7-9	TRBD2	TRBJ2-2	CASRSWTSNGELFF
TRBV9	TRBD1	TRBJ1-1	CASSVAQGTGSEAFF
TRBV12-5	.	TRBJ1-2	CASGQSVGYTF
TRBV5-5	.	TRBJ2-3	CASSLGERTDTQYF
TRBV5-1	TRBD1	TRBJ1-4	CASSATSTGQVSEKLFF
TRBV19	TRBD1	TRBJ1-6	CASRVGTGAVSPLHF
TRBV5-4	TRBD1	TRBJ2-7	CASSLWQGALGEQYF
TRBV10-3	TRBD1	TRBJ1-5	CAISVGPDRVNQPQHF
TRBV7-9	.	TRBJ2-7	CASSSTPMGGENEQYF
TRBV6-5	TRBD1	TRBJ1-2	CASSSEPRGYGYTF
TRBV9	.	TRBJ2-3	CASSATRDSDTQYF
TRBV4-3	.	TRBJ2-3	CVSSQGSATDTQYF
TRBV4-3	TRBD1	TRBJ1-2	CASSQDSRTGVIRGGYTF
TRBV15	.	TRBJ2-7	CATSREAAYEQYF
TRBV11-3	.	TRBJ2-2	CASSLPLGQYTGELFF
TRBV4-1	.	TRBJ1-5	CASSQEGGGNQPQHF
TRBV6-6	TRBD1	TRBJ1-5	CASSPSGQGMGPQHF
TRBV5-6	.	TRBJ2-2	CASSLTGPIFTGELFF
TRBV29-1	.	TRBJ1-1	CSPTHGGSQAFF
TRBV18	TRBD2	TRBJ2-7	CASSPGREVEQYF
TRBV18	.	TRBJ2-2	CASSPPMRNTGELFF
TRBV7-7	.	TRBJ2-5	CASSSYSRGQETQYF
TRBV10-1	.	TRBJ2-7	CASSEVGAINEQYF
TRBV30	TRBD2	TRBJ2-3	CAWTGLVDTQYF
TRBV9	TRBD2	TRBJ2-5	CASSVDVSLASGGNQETQYF
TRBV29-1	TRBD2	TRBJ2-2	CSVGRGVGTGELFF
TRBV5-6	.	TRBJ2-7	CASSLSPGSYEQYF
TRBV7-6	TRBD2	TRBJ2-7	CASSSIGLAETAYEQYF
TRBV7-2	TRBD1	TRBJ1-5	CASSPGQGAGQPQHF
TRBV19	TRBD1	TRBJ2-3	CASSPDRGTDTQYF
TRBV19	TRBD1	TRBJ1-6	CASSSWTGSNSPLHF
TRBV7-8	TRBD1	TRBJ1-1	CASSLPGQGPTEAFF
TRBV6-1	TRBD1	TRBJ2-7	CASSAPTGSSYEQYF
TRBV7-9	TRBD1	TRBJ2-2	CASSLGQGRNTGELFF
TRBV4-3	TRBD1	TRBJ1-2	CASSQERTGGSYGYTF
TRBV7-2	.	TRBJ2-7	CASSLGGISYEQYF
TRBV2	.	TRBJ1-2	CASSVSGGGSYGYTF
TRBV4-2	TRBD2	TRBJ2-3	CASSQGLAVTDTQYF
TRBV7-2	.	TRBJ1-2	CASSNRWGYTF
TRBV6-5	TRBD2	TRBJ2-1	CATQTGTSGANEQFF
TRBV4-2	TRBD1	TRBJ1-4	CASSTGQGGEKLFF
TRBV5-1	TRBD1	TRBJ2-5	CASSSSGGETQYF
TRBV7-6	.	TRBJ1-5	CASSLARGDSNQPQHF
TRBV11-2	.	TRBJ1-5	CASSKTSYSNQPQHF
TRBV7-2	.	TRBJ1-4	CASSLGLNEKLFF
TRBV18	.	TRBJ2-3	CASSNTGPTDTQYF
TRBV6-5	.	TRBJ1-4	CASSYAPGGRIEKLFF